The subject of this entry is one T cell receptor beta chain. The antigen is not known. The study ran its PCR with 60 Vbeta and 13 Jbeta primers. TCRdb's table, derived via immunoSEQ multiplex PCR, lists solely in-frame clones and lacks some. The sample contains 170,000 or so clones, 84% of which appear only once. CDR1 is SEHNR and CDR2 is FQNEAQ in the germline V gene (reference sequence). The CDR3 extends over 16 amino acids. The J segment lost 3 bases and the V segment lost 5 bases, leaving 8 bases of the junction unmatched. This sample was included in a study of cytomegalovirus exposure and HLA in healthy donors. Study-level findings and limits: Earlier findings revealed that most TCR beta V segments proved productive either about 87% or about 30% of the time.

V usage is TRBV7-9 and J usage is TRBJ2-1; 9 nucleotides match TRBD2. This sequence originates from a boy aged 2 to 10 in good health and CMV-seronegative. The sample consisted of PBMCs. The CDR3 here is CASSPQAGGGYNEQFF. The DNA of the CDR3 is TGTGCCAGCAGCCCCCAAGCGGGAGGTGGCTACAATGAGCAGTTCTTC.